The 24 T cell receptor beta chains below come from one sample, sequenced in a study of identical twins. Each CDR3 protein gets one entry after TCRdb re-called the 5' RACE reads with MiXCR. This table has around 470,000 distinct CDR3 sequences, approximately 15% appearing once. This sample also appeared in a second study, on yellow fever vaccine responses in identical twins.

The sample taken for sequencing was CD4+ T cells sorted from blood. The receptors come from a woman younger than 30 in good health.

This rearrangement joins TRBV20-1 to TRBJ2-3; 8 positions match TRBD1. In germline, CDR1 is DFQATT, CDR2 SNEGSKA (reference sequence). V dropped 6 bases and J dropped 2; count of bases not matched to a gene: 10. This CDR3 comprises 15 residues. CDR3 sequence: CSAAGGTGYTDTQYF. CDR3 coding DNA: TGCAGTGCCGCGGGCGGGACAGGCTACACAGATACGCAGTATTTT.

The rearrangement joins TRBV20-1 to TRBJ2-1; 7 bases map to TRBD2. V gave up 1 base and J gave up 5 bases; unmatched junction bases: 5. This CDR3 region has 14 residues. CDR1 and CDR2 from the germline V gene are DFQATT and SNEGSKA (reference sequence). This CDR3 reads CSARVGTNNNEQFF. CDR3 sequence (DNA): TGCAGTGCTAGAGTGGGGACTAACAACAATGAGCAGTTCTTC.

The chain has TRBV10-3 and TRBJ2-5, with D possibly being TRBD2 (5 bases). The V end was cut by 0 bases, the J end by 2 bases, with 7 bases between. There are 14 residues in the CDR3. CDR1 is ENHRY and CDR2 is SYGVKD in the germline V gene. CDR3 region: CAISESTGQETQYF. The CDR3 DNA sequence: TGTGCCATCAGTGAGTCTACGGGGCAAGAGACCCAGTACTTC.

The chain has TRBV6-5 and TRBJ1-4, with 11 positions matching TRBD1. The CDR3 contains 17 residues. The V and J ends lost 0 bases and 7 bases, in that order; junction bases with no gene match: 7. The germline V gene has CDR1 MNHEY and CDR2 SVGAGI. This chain's CDR3 is CASSYSLAGQGGEKLFF. CDR3 coding DNA: TGTGCCAGCAGTTACTCTTTAGCGGGACAGGGGGGTGAAAAACTGTTTTTT.

The chain is built from TRBV28 and TRBJ2-6, with 8 bases matching TRBD1. After removal of 6 bases from V and 7 bases from J, the junction contained 17 bases not matched to a gene. The CDR3 extends over 18 amino acids. Germline loops: CDR1 MDHEN, CDR2 SYDVKM. The CDR3 nucleotides are TGTGCCAGCAGCCGGGCCCCTCATAAACAGGGGGTTGCCAACGTCCTGACTTTC. Its protein is CASSRAPHKQGVANVLTF. The full variable domain, completed using reference TRBV28 and TRBJ2-6, is DVKVTQSSRYLVKRTGEKVFLECVQDMDHENMFWYRQDPGLGLRLIYFSYDVKMKEKGDIPEGYSVSREKKERFSLILESASTNQTSMYLCASSRAPHKQGVANVLTFGAGSRLTVL.

This clonotype showed up just a few times. The rearrangement uses TRBV4-2 and TRBJ1-6; D not resolved. The CDR3 runs to 16 residues. CDR1 is LGHNA and CDR2 is YNFKEQ in the germline V gene. V was cut by 3 bases and J by 7 bases, with 16 bases left in between. The CDR3 reads CASSQVSGIGNSPLHF. The CDR3 DNA reads as TGTGCCAGCAGCCAGGTCTCCGGGATTGGGAATTCACCCCTCCACTTT.

The chain is built from TRBV20-1 and TRBJ2-2; 8 bases agree with TRBD2. The length of the CDR3 is 16 residues. Germline trimming cut 7 bases from V and 3 bases from J; bases unmatched to any gene: 13. In germline, CDR1 is DFQATT, CDR2 SNEGSKA (reference sequence). CDR3 loop: CSVLDLVAGYTGELFF. The CDR3 nucleotides read TGCAGTGTCCTCGACCTAGTAGCGGGATACACCGGGGAGCTGTTTTTT.

CDR3 loop: CASTKRVETDTQYF. CDR3 bases: TGTGCCAGCACCAAGAGGGTCGAAACAGATACGCAGTATTTT. The chain carries TRBV6-1 and TRBJ2-3; weak D call: TRBD2 (5 bases). Trimming took 7 bases from V and 3 from J, leaving 14 bases between them. From germline, CDR1 is MNHNS and CDR2 SASEGT. This CDR3 has 14 residues.

The chain links TRBV7-2 to TRBJ2-7; the match to TRBD1 covers 7 bases. The V segment lost 5 bases and the J segment 2 bases; nucleotides outside the gene matches: 6. The CDR3 sequence is 14 residues long. Germline V lookup: CDR1 SGHTA, CDR2 FQGNSA. The CDR3 DNA sequence: TGTGCCAGCAGCCAGACAGGGATCCCCTACGAGCAGTACTTC. It encodes CASSQTGIPYEQYF.

This clonotype was observed a few times. Relative to the germline gene, one junction end is altered; a read error may explain this. The chain is built from TRBV18 and TRBJ1-3, with D unclear. CDR1 is KGHSH and CDR2 is LQKENI in the germline V gene. The CDR3 consists of 14 residues. CDR3 protein: CASSPQGAGNTIYF. CDR3 bases: TGTGCCAGCTCACCCCAAGGCGCTGGGAACACCATATATTTT.

The chain is built from TRBV2 and TRBJ2-1; possible D gene TRBD2, 5 bases. The CDR3 is 15 residues long. V lost 4 bases and J 7 bases, leaving 17 bases between the germline ends. Germline loops: CDR1 SNHLY, CDR2 FYNNEI. The CDR3 nucleotides are TGTGCCAGCAGTGCCCGGGGTAATATAGGAAATGAGCAGTTCTTC. Translation gives CASSARGNIGNEQFF.

The J gene is TRBJ2-3, the V gene TRBV6-1, with D possibly matching TRBD1 (6 bases). CDR3 length: 14 amino acids. V was pared by 5 bases and J by 2 bases, with 11 bases between. Per the germline V gene, CDR1 is MNHNS and CDR2 is SASEGT. The DNA for the CDR3 is TGTGCCAGCAGTACCCGGGACACCACAGATACGCAGTATTTT. Protein sequence: CASSTRDTTDTQYF.

This clonotype has just a few counts. The chain couples TRBV5-1 to TRBJ2-5; TRBD1 is a possible D gene (6 bases). Germline assignment: CDR1 SGHRS and CDR2 YFSETQ. Trimming cost V 4 bases and J 0 bases, with 16 bases left between them. The CDR3 totals 16 residues. As DNA, the CDR3 is TGCGCCAGCAGCAACTTCGAACAGGGAGACCAAGAGACCCAGTACTTC. This encodes CASSNFEQGDQETQYF.

In this sample, this clonotype turned up a few times. The chain joins TRBV7-9 to TRBJ2-7; D not certain. The V gene lost 2 bases and the J gene lost 3 bases, with 8 bases spanning the gap. Germline V CDR1 and CDR2: SEHNR, FQNEAQ (reference sequence). The length of the CDR3 is 13 residues. The chain's CDR3 is CASSLTKGYEQYF. CDR3 sequence (DNA): TGTGCCAGCAGCTTAACTAAGGGCTACGAGCAGTACTTC.

The chain joins TRBV15 to TRBJ2-5, with a possible D match to TRBD2 (6 bases). The CDR3 runs 16 residues. The V end was cut by 1 base, the J end by 3 bases, with 15 bases between. Per germline, CDR1 LNHNV and CDR2 YYDKDF (reference sequence). Here the CDR3 reads CATSRGDGGIEETQYF. CDR3 nucleotide sequence: TGTGCCACCAGCAGAGGGGATGGGGGGATAGAAGAGACCCAGTACTTC. The variable domain in full, with the rest retrieved from reference TRBV15 and TRBJ2-5, is DAMVIQNPRYQVTQFGKPVTLSCSQTLNHNVMYWYQQKSSQAPKLLFHYYDKDFNNEADTPDNFQSRRPNTSFCFLDIRSPGLGDTAMYLCATSRGDGGIEETQYFGPGTRLLVL.

This clonotype was observed a single time. The chain couples TRBV27 to TRBJ2-3; 8 bases are a match to TRBD2. CDR3 length equals 16 residues. V dropped 2 bases and J dropped 2; count of bases not matched to a gene: 6. CDR1 is MNHEY and CDR2 is SMNVEV in the germline V gene (reference sequence). CDR3: CASSLRGGVFTDTQYF. Written as DNA, the CDR3 is TGTGCCAGCAGTTTACGGGGGGGGGTTTTCACAGATACGCAGTATTTT.

This clonotype was recorded once. The chain uses TRBV19 and TRBJ2-7; D uncertain. Germline CDR1 is LNHDA and CDR2 is SQIVND (reference sequence). Trimming took 3 bases from V and 6 from J, leaving 9 bases between them. The CDR3 runs to 12 residues. The CDR3 DNA is TGTGCCAGTAGTATCTCCAACGGCGAGCAGTACTTC. It yields the protein CASSISNGEQYF.

This chain uses TRBV7-2 with TRBJ1-1; D possibly corresponds to TRBD1 (6 bases). Germline CDR1 reads SGHTA; CDR2 reads FQGNSA. Trimming removed 2 bases at V and 3 bases at J, with 10 bases between. The CDR3 runs 14 residues. The CDR3 loop reads CASSLTGRYTEAFF. As DNA, the CDR3 is TGTGCCAGCAGCTTAACAGGGAGGTACACTGAAGCTTTCTTT. The full variable domain, rest sourced from reference TRBV7-2 and TRBJ1-1, is GAGVSQSPSNKVTEKGKDVELRCDPISGHTALYWYRQSLGQGLEFLIYFQGNSAPDKSGLPSDRFSAERTGGSVSTLTIQRTQQEDSAVYLCASSLTGRYTEAFFGQGTRLTVV.

The rearrangement uses TRBV29-1 and TRBJ2-4; TRBD1 matches 7 bases. This CDR3 is 14 amino acids long. Germline CDR1 is SQVTM and CDR2 is ANQGSEA. J gave up 0 bases and V 7 bases, and 6 bases lay outside the gene matches. CDR3 in DNA: TGCAGCGCCTGGGACAGACTAGCCAAAAACATTCAGTACTTC. Amino acids: CSAWDRLAKNIQYF.

The chain recombines TRBV5-1 with TRBJ1-1; 8 positions agree with TRBD1. This CDR3 spans 15 amino acids. Germline values: CDR1 SGHRS, CDR2 YFSETQ. Unmatched junction bases numbered 7, after V lost 2 bases and J lost 4 bases. Here the CDR3 reads CASSLRTGPSTEAFF. The CDR3 DNA is TGCGCCAGCAGCTTACGGACAGGGCCGAGCACTGAAGCTTTCTTT. Full variable domain (outside the CDR3, taken from reference TRBV5-1 and TRBJ1-1): KAGVTQTPRYLIKTRGQQVTLSCSPISGHRSVSWYQQTPGQGLQFLFEYFSETQRNKGNFPGRFSGRQFSNSRSEMNVSTLELGDSALYLCASSLRTGPSTEAFFGQGTRLTVV.

This sequence joins TRBV19 and TRBJ2-1; D remains ambiguous. Trimming removed 6 bases from V and 2 bases from J, with 8 bases in between. Germline V gives CDR1 LNHDA, CDR2 SQIVND (reference sequence). CDR3 length: 13 residues. The CDR3 spells CASRGSAYNEQFF. The CDR3 nucleotides are TGTGCCAGTAGGGGGTCCGCCTACAATGAGCAGTTCTTC. The full variable domain, rest sourced from reference TRBV19 and TRBJ2-1, is DGGITQSPKYLFRKEGQNVTLSCEQNLNHDAMYWYRQDPGQGLRLIYYSQIVNDFQKGDIAEGYSVSREKKESFPLTVTSAQKNPTAFYLCASRGSAYNEQFFGPGTRLTVL.

This clonotype was seen a handful of times. The V call is TRBV12-5, the J call TRBJ2-1; no clear D gene. V was trimmed by 7 bases and J by 4 bases, leaving 14 bases between them. This CDR3 has 14 amino acids. In germline, CDR1 is LGHNT, CDR2 FRNRAP. In nucleotides, the CDR3 is TGTGCTAGTGTCCGCGTAGGACCTTACAATGAGCAGTTCTTC. As protein: CASVRVGPYNEQFF.

The rearrangement uses TRBV7-8 and TRBJ2-1; 7 positions agree with TRBD2. V was pared by 2 bases and J by 2 bases, with 12 bases of the junction left unmatched. This CDR3 has 18 amino acids. CDR1 SGHVS and CDR2 FQNEAQ come from the germline V gene. The DNA of the CDR3 is TGTGCCAGCAGCTTAAGGGAGGATGCGGGAGCAACCTACAATGAGCAGTTCTTC. It yields the protein CASSLREDAGATYNEQFF.

The chain is built from TRBV7-9 and TRBJ2-7, with TRBD2 matching 12 bases. From germline, CDR1 is SEHNR and CDR2 FQNEAQ (reference sequence). The V and J ends lost 4 bases and 3 bases, in that order; junction bases with no gene match: 7. The CDR3 length is 16 residues. The CDR3 spells CASSSPSGGDNYEQYF. CDR3 in DNA: TGTGCCAGCAGCTCCCCTAGCGGGGGGGATAACTACGAGCAGTACTTC.